This T cell receptor (beta chain) was identified during a study of blood T cell repertoires in COVID-19. Original data processing: Estimated nucleated cell counts came from reference gene primer amplification. The repertoire was sequenced with immunoSEQ multiplex PCR; TCRdb's copy has only in-frame clones and lacks some. For V, J and clone size, that table is used; D and trimming come from the DNA. The table shows about 230,000 clones, with 70% to 90% occurring only once. Participants were aged roughly 18 to 89 years, lived in 24 US areas, and enrolled virtually. The clonotype comes from a young man who had recovered from COVID-19. The sequencing input was PBMCs or T cells enriched from blood (not recorded which).

The CDR3 DNA reads TGTGCCAGCAGCTTGACAGGGGTCGGGGAGACCCAGTACTTC. This translates into CASSLTGVGETQYF. The chain couples TRBV5-5 to TRBJ2-5, with 7 bases that match TRBD1. The trim removed 1 base at V and 5 bases at J, leaving 5 bases unmatched. CDR3 length: 14 residues. Germline loops: CDR1 SGHKS, CDR2 YYEKEE (reference sequence).